These 12 T cell receptor beta chains were all obtained from the same sample, sequenced in a study of cytomegalovirus exposure and HLA in healthy donors. The PCR contained 60 Vbeta and 13 Jbeta primers. Some clones are missing from TCRdb's copy, which holds only in-frame ones; the method was immunoSEQ multiplex PCR. The repertoire holds approximately 150,000 clones, with 50% to 75% as singletons. The specimen was PBMCs. The source is a woman aged 55-70 years in good health and CMV-seropositive.

This clone was seen a few times. The gene calls are TRBV4-3 and TRBJ2-4, with TRBD1 as a possible D gene (5 bases). There are 20 residues in the CDR3. Trimming cost V 0 bases and J 0 bases, with 21 bases left between them. CDR1 LGHNA and CDR2 YSLEER come from the germline V gene. Here the CDR3 DNA reads TGCGCCAGCAGCCAAGATCAAGAGGAGACAGCTGATTTAGCCAAAAACATTCAGTACTTC. Translation gives CASSQDQEETADLAKNIQYF.

This clone was detected only a few times. This sequence joins TRBV28 and TRBJ1-4, with a possible D match to TRBD1 (6 bases). Germline V gene lookup returns CDR1 MDHEN and CDR2 SYDVKM. Trimming pared 6 bases from V and 7 bases from J, leaving 15 bases between. This CDR3 has 14 amino acids. DNA for the CDR3: TGTGCCAGCAGAGCCAGCAGGGGCGGTGAAAAACTGTTTTTT. Its translation is CASRASRGGEKLFF. Full variable domain (outside the CDR3, taken from reference TRBV28 and TRBJ1-4): DVKVTQSSRYLVKRTGEKVFLECVQDMDHENMFWYRQDPGLGLRLIYFSYDVKMKEKGDIPEGYSVSREKKERFSLILESASTNQTSMYLCASRASRGGEKLFFGSGTQLSVL.

The chain has TRBV5-8 and TRBJ2-7; TRBD1 agrees at 9 bases. Trimming at V came to 2 bases and at J to 3 bases, leaving 9 bases not matched to a gene. The CDR3 extends over 16 amino acids. Germline loops: CDR1 SGHTS, CDR2 YDEGEE. CDR3 sequence (DNA): TGTGCCAGCAGCTTTCCCTTCGGACAGGGGAACTACGAGCAGTACTTC. It is translated as CASSFPFGQGNYEQYF.

A few counts support this clone. The chain carries TRBV28 and TRBJ2-2, with 8 positions matching TRBD2. CDR1 MDHEN and CDR2 SYDVKM come from the germline V gene. With V trimmed by 8 bases and J by 5 bases, 13 bases remained unmatched. This CDR3 comprises 16 residues. The CDR3 loop reads CASDAAGGPGTGELFF. The CDR3 bases are TGTGCCAGCGATGCGGCGGGAGGTCCGGGGACCGGGGAGCTGTTTTTT. Supplemented by reference TRBV28 and TRBJ2-2, the full variable domain reads DVKVTQSSRYLVKRTGEKVFLECVQDMDHENMFWYRQDPGLGLRLIYFSYDVKMKEKGDIPEGYSVSREKKERFSLILESASTNQTSMYLCASDAAGGPGTGELFFGEGSRLTVL.

The V gene is TRBV4-2, the J gene TRBJ1-3; D is possibly TRBD1 (6 bases). The CDR3 runs to 12 residues. Germline loops: CDR1 LGHNA, CDR2 YNFKEQ. V was shortened by 3 bases and J by 8 bases, with 8 bases between the two germline ends. The CDR3 sequence is CASSHRGDTIYF. CDR3 nucleotide sequence: TGTGCCAGCAGCCACAGGGGTGACACCATATATTTT.

The chain has TRBV13 and TRBJ2-7; 14 bases are a match to TRBD2. This CDR3 is 19 amino acids long. CDR1 PRHDT and CDR2 FYEKMQ come from the germline V gene (reference sequence). V gave up 3 bases and J gave up 6 bases; unmatched junction bases: 16. The DNA of the CDR3 is TGTGCCAGCAGCTTTCCGCGACTAGCGGGAGGGCCGAAAGGAAGCGAGCAGTACTTC. Amino acids: CASSFPRLAGGPKGSEQYF.

This clone was counted only a few times. This sequence joins TRBV28 and TRBJ2-7, with 7 bases matching TRBD1. Germline CDR1 and CDR2: MDHEN and SYDVKM. The CDR3 has 14 residues. Trimming removed 6 bases from V and 0 bases from J; junction bases left unmatched: 5. In DNA, the CDR3 is TGTGCCAGCAGCGGACAGGCCGTCTCCTACGAGCAGTACTTC. Encoded protein: CASSGQAVSYEQYF.

This clone was observed a few times. This chain uses TRBV7-9 with TRBJ2-7, with 9 bases matching TRBD1. V was clipped by 0 bases and J by 2 bases; unmatched bases: 2. CDR3 length: 15 amino acids. Germline values: CDR1 SEHNR, CDR2 FQNEAQ (reference sequence). The CDR3 nucleotides are TGTGCCAGCAGCTTAGCGGGACAGGGTCCCTACGAGCAGTACTTC. Translated, it gives CASSLAGQGPYEQYF.

In this sample, this clone turned up a few times. V and J are TRBV5-4 and TRBJ2-7; perhaps TRBD2 as D (6 bases). The V end was cut by 4 bases, the J end by 7 bases, with 18 bases between. Germline V gene lookup returns CDR1 SGHNT and CDR2 YYREEE (reference sequence). This CDR3 spans 14 amino acids. For the CDR3, the DNA is TGTGCCAGCAGCCAAGGCGGGACGAAGGGGGAGCAGTACTTC. Translated: CASSQGGTKGEQYF. Using reference TRBV5-4 and TRBJ2-7 for the parts outside the CDR3, the full variable domain is ETGVTQSPTHLIKTRGQQVTLRCSSQSGHNTVSWYQQALGQGPQFIFQYYREEENGRGNFPPRFSGLQFPNYSSELNVNALELDDSALYLCASSQGGTKGEQYFGPGTRLTVT.

The rearrangement joins TRBV4-2 to TRBJ2-1; 8 bases agree with TRBD2. This CDR3 region has 16 residues. Losses at the gene ends were 4 bases for V and 2 bases for J; bases not matched to a gene: 7. CDR1 is LGHNA and CDR2 is YNFKEQ in the germline V gene. CDR3 DNA sequence: TGTGCCAGCAGCCTATCACTAGCGGACCCCTACAATGAGCAGTTCTTC. Encoded protein: CASSLSLADPYNEQFF.

The chain has TRBV6-6 and TRBJ2-7; maybe TRBD2 (5 bases). The V and J ends lost 2 bases and 4 bases respectively, with 12 bases between them. The CDR3 is made up of 14 amino acids. The germline V gene has CDR1 MNHNY and CDR2 SVGAGI (reference sequence). The CDR3 reads CASSYTTSLYEQYF. Here the CDR3 DNA reads TGTGCCAGCAGTTACACTACTAGTCTATACGAGCAGTACTTC.

V gene TRBV7-2 combines with J gene TRBJ2-5; TRBD2 agrees at 11 bases. CDR1 and CDR2 (germline): SGHTA, FQGNSA. Trimming removed 3 bases from V and 1 base from J; junction bases left unmatched: 4. The CDR3 consists of 16 residues. Written as DNA, the CDR3 is TGTGCCAGCAGCTTCGCCGGGACTAGCGGCCAAGAGACCCAGTACTTC. Its translation is CASSFAGTSGQETQYF.